The T cell receptor (beta chain) under discussion was sequenced for a study of post-analysis software for immune sequencing data. Looking at the study overall: Secondary progressive, relapsing-remitting and progressive-relapsing multiple sclerosis were among the included disease courses. Study-level results: F-measure co-clustering was strong for batch-matched samples. Patients with multiple sclerosis recorded significantly lower normalized Chao1 diversity than controls, the study found. Controls had lower frequencies than patients of a few TRBV segments, which included TRBV5-6, TRBV5-1 and TRBV20-1.

Comment on this clonotype: Its antigen is unidentified.

Unique molecular identifiers featured in each of the TCR beta cDNA libraries. A population of roughly 0.9 to 11 million T cells gave rise to about 500,000 cDNA molecules. TCRdb independently ran MiXCR on the PCR reads; one entry per CDR3 protein. This sample has roughly 800,000 distinct CDR3 sequences; just over 45% occur once, and the top ten carry 4% to 5%. Germline CDR1 is SGHVS and CDR2 is FNYEAQ. The CDR3 is 15 residues long. The V end was cut by 2 bases, the J end by 6 bases, with 15 bases between. Sequencing was performed on blood. The sequence was collected from a girl aged 10 to 17 with multiple sclerosis. The chain links TRBV7-6 to TRBJ2-3; D is perhaps TRBD1 or TRBD2 (6 bases each). The CDR3 loop is CASSLYGGRGDTQYF. In DNA form, the CDR3 reads TGTGCCAGCAGCTTATATGGGGGGCGCGGTGATACGCAGTATTTT.